The clone carrying this T cell receptor (beta chain) was observed at least ten times. The antigen is undetermined. The V end was cut by 8 bases, the J end by 4 bases, with 12 bases between. Germline assignment: CDR1 MNHNY and CDR2 SVGAGI (reference sequence). The CDR3 contains 13 residues. TCRdb independently ran MiXCR on the reads; one entry per CDR3 protein. In the table there are around 95,000 distinct CDR3 sequences, 25% to 30% of which are singletons. This sample was taken from a study of T cell repertoires in cytomegalovirus infection. Study overall: Public TCR beta signatures marked donors with CMV infection and the matching HLA.

General study points: Based on cumulative public TCR beta family frequency, carriers of CMV plus the relevant HLA were identified. HLA-C-restricted CMV-specific TCR beta clonotypes prevailed in the ex vivo response.

The receptor comes from a human donor in good health (CMV status not recorded). Some clones in this sample may be carry-over from other donors' samples. The gene calls are TRBV6-6 and TRBJ1-3; possible D gene TRBD1, 5 bases. This specimen consisted of CD8+ T cells from cultured PBMCs, obtained from culture after CMV antigen stimulation. CDR3 in amino acids: CASGGASGNTIYF. CDR3 DNA sequence: TGTGCCAGCGGCGGGGCAAGCGGAAACACCATATATTTT.